This T cell receptor beta chain was recovered during a study of T-cell reconstitution after alpha-beta-depleted transplantation in children. Germline CDR1 DFQATT, CDR2 SNEGSKA (reference sequence). This CDR3 is built from 14 residues. V lost 0 bases and J 2 bases, leaving 11 bases between the germline ends. Study-wide points: Diversity of TCRbeta at day 60 was high in some patients, arising from surviving recipient T cells and thymic progenitors.

This clonotype showed up just a few times. What it recognizes is unknown. During its preparation, the TCRbeta library received unique molecular identifiers. MiXCR, run by TCRdb on the PCR reads, gives a single entry per CDR3 protein. Of hundreds of thousands of distinct CDR3 sequences listed, 10% to 15% were seen once; the top ten hold about 2%. The V and J genes are TRBV20-1 and TRBJ2-7; no definite D call. This sequence originates from a male patient between 10 and 17 years old who had a stem cell transplant for acute myeloid leukemia, so the T cells may come from the graft donor. The sequenced sample was PBMCs, mostly from graft donor cells, obtained 360 days after TCRalphabeta/CD19-depleted stem cell transplant. The CDR3 coding sequence is TGCAGTGCTAGAGATCAGCGCGGTCCCTACGAGCAGTACTTC. Translation gives CSARDQRGPYEQYF.